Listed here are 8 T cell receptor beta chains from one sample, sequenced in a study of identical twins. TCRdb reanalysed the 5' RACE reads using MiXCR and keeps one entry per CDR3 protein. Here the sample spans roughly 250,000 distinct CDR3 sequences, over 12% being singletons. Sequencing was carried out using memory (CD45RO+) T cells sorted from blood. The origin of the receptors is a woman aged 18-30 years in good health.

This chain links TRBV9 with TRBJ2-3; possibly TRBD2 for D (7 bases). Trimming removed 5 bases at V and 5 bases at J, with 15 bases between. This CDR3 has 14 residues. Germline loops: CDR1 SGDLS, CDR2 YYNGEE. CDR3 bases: TGTGCCAGCAGTGGGGGGGGCTCCCGAGATACGCAGTATTTT. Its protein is CASSGGGSRDTQYF.

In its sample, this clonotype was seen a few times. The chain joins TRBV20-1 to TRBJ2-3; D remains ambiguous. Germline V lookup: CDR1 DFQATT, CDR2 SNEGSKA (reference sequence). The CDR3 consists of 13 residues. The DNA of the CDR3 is TGCAGCACCCCTGGCCGTGGCACAGATACGCAGTATTTT. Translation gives CSTPGRGTDTQYF.

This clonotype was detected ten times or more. The CDR3 DNA is TGTGCCAGCAGTTTAGAGCTTTCCTACAATGAGCAGTTCTTC. As protein: CASSLELSYNEQFF. The rearrangement joins TRBV12-3 or TRBV12-4 to TRBJ2-1; D gene ambiguous. The CDR3 totals 14 residues. Trimming pared 1 base from V and 1 base from J, leaving 5 bases between.

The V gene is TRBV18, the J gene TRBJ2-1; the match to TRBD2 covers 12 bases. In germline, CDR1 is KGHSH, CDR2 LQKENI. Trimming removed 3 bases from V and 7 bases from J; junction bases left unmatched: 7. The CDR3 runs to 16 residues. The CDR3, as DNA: TGTGCCAGCTCACCCCGACTAGCGGGAGCTTCGAATGAGCAGTTCTTC. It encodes CASSPRLAGASNEQFF. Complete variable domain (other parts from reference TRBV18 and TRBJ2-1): NAGVMQNPRHLVRRRGQEARLRCSPMKGHSHVYWYRQLPEEGLKFMVYLQKENIIDESGMPKERFSAEFPKEGPSILRIQQVVRGDSAAYFCASSPRLAGASNEQFFGPGTRLTVL.

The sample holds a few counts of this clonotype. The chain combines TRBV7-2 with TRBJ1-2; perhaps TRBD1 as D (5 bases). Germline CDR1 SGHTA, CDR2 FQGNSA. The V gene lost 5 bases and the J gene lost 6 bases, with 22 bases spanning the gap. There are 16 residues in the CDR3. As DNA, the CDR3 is TGTGCCAGCAGCCTACTATTTTCGGCCAGGGACCATGGCTACACCTTC. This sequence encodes CASSLLFSARDHGYTF.

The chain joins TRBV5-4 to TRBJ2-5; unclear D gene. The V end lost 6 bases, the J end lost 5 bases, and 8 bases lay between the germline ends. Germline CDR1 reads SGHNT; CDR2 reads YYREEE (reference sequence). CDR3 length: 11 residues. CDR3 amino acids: CASTLEETQYF. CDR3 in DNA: TGTGCCAGCACCTTAGAGGAGACCCAGTACTTC.

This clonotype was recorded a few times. CDR3 loop: CASRRVTEAFF. The CDR3 DNA is TGTGCCAGCAGGCGGGTCACTGAAGCTTTCTTT. The chain combines TRBV12-3 or TRBV12-4 with TRBJ1-1; unclear D gene. This CDR3 comprises 11 residues. The germline V and J ends were trimmed by 6 bases and 4 bases, with 6 bases remaining between them.

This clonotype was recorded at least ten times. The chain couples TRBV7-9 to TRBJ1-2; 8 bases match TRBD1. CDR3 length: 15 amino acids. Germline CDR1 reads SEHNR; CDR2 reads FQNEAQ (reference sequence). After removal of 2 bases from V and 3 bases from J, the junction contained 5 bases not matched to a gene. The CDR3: CASSLTRGQDYGYTF. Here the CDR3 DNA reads TGTGCCAGCAGCTTAACCAGGGGGCAGGACTATGGCTACACCTTC.